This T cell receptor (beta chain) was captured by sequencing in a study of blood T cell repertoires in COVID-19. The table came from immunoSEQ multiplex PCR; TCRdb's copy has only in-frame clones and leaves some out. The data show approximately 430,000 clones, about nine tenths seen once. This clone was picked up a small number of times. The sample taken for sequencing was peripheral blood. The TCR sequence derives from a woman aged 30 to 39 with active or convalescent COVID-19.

The DNA for the CDR3 is TGCGCCAGCAGCCTACCCATAGGGGCAGGGGGGACTGAAGCTTTCTTT. Translated, it gives CASSLPIGAGGTEAFF. The rearrangement links TRBV4-1 to TRBJ1-1; 7 nucleotides match TRBD1. This CDR3 comprises 16 residues. The V gene end was trimmed by 4 bases and the J gene end by 5 bases; junction bases not matched to a gene: 13. Germline CDR1 and CDR2: MGHRA and YSYEKL.